This T cell receptor beta chain was recovered during a study of Ad26.COV2.S vaccination and SARS-CoV-2 variants. Treatment defined: over 15 received Ad26.COV2.S at low or high dose, single or two shots; roughly 5 received placebo; per-sample allocation not given. Specimens were obtained on day 63 following the first vaccine or placebo injection. Its platform was an Ad26 vector, and its expressed antigen was Wuhan-strain SARS-CoV-2 spike. The protocol was immunoSEQ multiplex PCR, while the TCRdb copy is restricted to in-frame clones and leaves out a portion. This table has about 330,000 clones, 90% appearing once. V shed 4 bases and J shed 7 bases, with 16 bases lying between them. CDR1 is LGHNA, CDR2 YSLEER, per germline. This CDR3 spans 14 amino acids.

The clonotype comes from a person between 18 and 59 years old who received the Ad26.COV2.S COVID-19 vaccine or a placebo. The sequences come from peripheral blood, collected in a trial of Ad26.COV2.S vaccine versus placebo. The chain links TRBV4-3 to TRBJ1-2, with a weak D call TRBD1 (5 bases). The CDR3 sequence: CASSPRPQGTGYTF. Written as DNA, the CDR3 is TGCGCCAGCAGCCCCCGGCCGCAGGGAACTGGCTACACCTTC.